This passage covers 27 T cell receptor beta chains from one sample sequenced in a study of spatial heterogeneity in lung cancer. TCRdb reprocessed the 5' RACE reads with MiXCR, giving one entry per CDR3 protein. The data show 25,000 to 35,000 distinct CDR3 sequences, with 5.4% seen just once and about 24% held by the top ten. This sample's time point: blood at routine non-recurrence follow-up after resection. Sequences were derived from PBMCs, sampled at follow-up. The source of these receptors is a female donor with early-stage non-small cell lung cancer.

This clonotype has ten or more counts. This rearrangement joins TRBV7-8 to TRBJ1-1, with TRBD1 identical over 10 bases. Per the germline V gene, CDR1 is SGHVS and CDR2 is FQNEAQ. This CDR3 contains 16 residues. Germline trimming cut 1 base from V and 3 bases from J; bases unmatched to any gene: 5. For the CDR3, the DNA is TGTGCCAGCAGCTTAGGGACAGGGGGGCCGTACACTGAAGCTTTCTTT. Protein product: CASSLGTGGPYTEAFF.

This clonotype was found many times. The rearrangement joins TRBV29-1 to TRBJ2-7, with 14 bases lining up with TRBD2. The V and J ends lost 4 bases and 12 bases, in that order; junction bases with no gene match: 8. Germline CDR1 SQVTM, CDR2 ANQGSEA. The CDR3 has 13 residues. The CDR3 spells CSVGGLAGDRRYF. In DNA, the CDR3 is TGCAGCGTTGGGGGACTAGCGGGAGACAGGAGGTACTTC.

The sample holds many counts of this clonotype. CDR3 coding DNA: TGCAGTGCTACTTCCTTCTCGGGAGCTGGAGAGACCCAGTACTTC. This translates into CSATSFSGAGETQYF. This sequence joins TRBV20-1 and TRBJ2-5, with a possible D match to TRBD2 (6 bases). The length of the CDR3 is 15 residues. The V end lost 4 bases, the J end lost 4 bases, and 19 bases lay between the germline ends. CDR1 and CDR2 from the germline V gene are DFQATT and SNEGSKA (reference sequence).

CDR3 nucleotide sequence: TGTGCCATCGTACGACGGGACCAAGAGACCCAGTACTTC. Protein: CAIVRRDQETQYF. The V call is TRBV12-3 or TRBV12-4, the J call TRBJ2-5; no reliable D call. V lost 10 bases and J 0 bases, leaving 12 bases between the germline ends. The CDR3 contains 13 residues.

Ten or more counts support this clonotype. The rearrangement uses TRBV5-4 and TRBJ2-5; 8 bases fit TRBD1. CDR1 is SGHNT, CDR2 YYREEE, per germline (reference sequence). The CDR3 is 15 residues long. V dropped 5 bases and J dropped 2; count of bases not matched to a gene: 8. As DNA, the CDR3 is TGTGCCAGCAGTAACGGACAGGGCTTACAAGAGACCCAGTACTTC. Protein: CASSNGQGLQETQYF.

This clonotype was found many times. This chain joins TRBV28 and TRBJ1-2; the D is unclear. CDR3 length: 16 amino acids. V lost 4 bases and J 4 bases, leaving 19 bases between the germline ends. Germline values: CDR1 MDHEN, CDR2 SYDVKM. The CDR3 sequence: CASSSVLKGQPYGYTF. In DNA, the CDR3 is TGTGCCAGCAGTTCTGTATTGAAGGGTCAGCCCTATGGCTACACCTTC.

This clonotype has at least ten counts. The CDR3 region is CSPTPGGTNEQYF. The CDR3 DNA reads TGCAGTCCTACCCCAGGGGGGACAAACGAGCAGTACTTC. The chain uses TRBV20-1 and TRBJ2-7; weak D call: TRBD1 (7 bases). The CDR3 runs to 13 residues. CDR1 DFQATT and CDR2 SNEGSKA come from the germline V gene (reference sequence). Between the trimmed V and J ends, which lost 8 bases and 5 bases, there was a span of 19 bases.

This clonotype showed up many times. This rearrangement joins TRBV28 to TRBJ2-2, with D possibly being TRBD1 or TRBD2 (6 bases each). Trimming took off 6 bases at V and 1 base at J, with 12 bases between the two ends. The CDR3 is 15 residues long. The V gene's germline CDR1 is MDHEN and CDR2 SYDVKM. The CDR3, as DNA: TGTGCCAGCAGCGGGGGACACCTGAACACCGGGGAGCTGTTTTTT. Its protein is CASSGGHLNTGELFF.

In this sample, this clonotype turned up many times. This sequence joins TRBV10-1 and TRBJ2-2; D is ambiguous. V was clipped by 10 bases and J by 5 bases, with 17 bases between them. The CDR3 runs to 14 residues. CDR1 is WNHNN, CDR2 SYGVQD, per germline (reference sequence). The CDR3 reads CATAGSNPTGELFF. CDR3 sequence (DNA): TGCGCCACCGCCGGGTCCAACCCTACCGGGGAGCTGTTTTTT.

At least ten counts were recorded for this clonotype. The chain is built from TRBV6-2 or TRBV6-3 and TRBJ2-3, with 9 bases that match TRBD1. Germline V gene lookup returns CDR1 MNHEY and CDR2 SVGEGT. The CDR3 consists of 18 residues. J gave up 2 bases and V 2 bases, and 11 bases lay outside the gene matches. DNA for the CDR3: TGTGCCAGCAGTTACATCGGACAGGGGATCGGGGCCACAGATACGCAGTATTTT. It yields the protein CASSYIGQGIGATDTQYF.

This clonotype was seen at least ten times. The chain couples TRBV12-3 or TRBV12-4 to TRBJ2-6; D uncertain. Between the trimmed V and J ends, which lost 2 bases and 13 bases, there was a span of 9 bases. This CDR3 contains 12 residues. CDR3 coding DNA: TGTGCCAGCAGTTTACAGGACGCAGTCCTGACTTTC. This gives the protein CASSLQDAVLTF.

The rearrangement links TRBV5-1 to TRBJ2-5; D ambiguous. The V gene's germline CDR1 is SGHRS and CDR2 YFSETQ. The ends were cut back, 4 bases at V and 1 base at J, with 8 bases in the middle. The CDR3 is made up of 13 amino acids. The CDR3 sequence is CASSGGLQETQYF. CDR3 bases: TGCGCCAGCAGCGGCGGTCTCCAAGAGACCCAGTACTTC.

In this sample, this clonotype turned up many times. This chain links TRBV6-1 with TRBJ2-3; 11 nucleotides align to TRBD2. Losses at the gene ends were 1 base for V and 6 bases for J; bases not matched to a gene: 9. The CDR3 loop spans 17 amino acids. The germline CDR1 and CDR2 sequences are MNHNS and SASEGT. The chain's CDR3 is CASSEGASGGSTDTQYF. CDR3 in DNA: TGTGCCAGCAGTGAAGGCGCTAGCGGGGGGTCCACGGATACGCAGTATTTT.

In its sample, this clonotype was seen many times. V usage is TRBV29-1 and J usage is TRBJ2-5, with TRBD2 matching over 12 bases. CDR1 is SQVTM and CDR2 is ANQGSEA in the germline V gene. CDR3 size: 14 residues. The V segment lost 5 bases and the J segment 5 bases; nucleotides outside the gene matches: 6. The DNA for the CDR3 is TGCAGCGTTATGACTAGCGGGAGCGCGGAGACCCAGTACTTC. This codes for CSVMTSGSAETQYF.

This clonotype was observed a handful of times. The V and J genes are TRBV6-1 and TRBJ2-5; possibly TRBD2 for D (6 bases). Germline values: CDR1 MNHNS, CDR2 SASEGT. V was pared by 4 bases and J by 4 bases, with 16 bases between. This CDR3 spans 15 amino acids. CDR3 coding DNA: TGTGCCAGCAGTGCCTGGAGGGGAAGTGGAGAGACCCAGTACTTC. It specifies CASSAWRGSGETQYF.

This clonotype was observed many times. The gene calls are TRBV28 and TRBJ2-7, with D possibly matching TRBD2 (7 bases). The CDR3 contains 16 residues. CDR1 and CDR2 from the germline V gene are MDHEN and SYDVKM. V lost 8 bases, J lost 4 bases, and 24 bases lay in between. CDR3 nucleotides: TGTGCCAGCCTTGGGGGGGGCAGGGGACTCGTTTACGAGCAGTACTTC. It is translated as CASLGGGRGLVYEQYF.

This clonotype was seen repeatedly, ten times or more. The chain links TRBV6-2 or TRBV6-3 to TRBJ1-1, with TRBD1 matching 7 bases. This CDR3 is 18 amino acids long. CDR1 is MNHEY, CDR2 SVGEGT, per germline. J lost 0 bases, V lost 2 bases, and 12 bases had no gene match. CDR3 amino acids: CASSYLVGLDRVNTEAFF. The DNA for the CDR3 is TGTGCCAGCAGTTACCTCGTCGGTCTCGACAGGGTGAACACTGAAGCTTTCTTT.

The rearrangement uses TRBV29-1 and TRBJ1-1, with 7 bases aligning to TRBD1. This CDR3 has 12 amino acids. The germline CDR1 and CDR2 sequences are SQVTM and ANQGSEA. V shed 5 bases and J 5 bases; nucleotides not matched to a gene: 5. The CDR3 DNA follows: TGCAGCGTTCACCCAGGGGGTACTGAAGCTTTCTTT. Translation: CSVHPGGTEAFF.

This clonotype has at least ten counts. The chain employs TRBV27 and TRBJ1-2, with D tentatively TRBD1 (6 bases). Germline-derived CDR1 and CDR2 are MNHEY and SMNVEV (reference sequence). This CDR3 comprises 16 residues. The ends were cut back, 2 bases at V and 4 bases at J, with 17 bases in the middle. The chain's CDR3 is CASSLRMGGRAYGYTF. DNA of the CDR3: TGTGCCAGCAGTTTAAGAATGGGGGGGCGCGCCTATGGCTACACCTTC.

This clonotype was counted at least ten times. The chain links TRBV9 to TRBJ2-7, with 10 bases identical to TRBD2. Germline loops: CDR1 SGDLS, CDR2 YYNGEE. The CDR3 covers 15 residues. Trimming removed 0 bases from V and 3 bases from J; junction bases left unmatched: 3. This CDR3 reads CASSVGPSGSYEQYF. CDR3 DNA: TGTGCCAGCAGCGTAGGCCCTAGCGGGAGCTACGAGCAGTACTTC.

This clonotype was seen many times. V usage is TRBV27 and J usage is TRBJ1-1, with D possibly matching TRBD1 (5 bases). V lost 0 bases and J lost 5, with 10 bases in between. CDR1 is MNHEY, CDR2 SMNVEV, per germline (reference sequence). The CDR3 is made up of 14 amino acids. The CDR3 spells CASSLSGGETEAFF. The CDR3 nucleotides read TGTGCCAGCAGTTTATCGGGGGGAGAGACTGAAGCTTTCTTT.

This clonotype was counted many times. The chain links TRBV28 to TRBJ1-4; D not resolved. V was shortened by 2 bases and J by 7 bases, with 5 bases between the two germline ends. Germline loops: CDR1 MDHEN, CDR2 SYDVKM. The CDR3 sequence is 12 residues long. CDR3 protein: CASSLNGEKLFF. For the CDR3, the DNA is TGTGCCAGCAGTTTAAACGGTGAAAAACTGTTTTTT.

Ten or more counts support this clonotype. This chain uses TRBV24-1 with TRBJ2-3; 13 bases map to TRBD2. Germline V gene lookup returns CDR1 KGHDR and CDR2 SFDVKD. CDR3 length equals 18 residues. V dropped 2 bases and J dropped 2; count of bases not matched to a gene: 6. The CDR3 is CATSDSPGLAGATDTQYF. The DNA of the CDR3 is TGTGCCACCAGTGATTCGCCTGGACTAGCGGGAGCCACAGATACGCAGTATTTT.

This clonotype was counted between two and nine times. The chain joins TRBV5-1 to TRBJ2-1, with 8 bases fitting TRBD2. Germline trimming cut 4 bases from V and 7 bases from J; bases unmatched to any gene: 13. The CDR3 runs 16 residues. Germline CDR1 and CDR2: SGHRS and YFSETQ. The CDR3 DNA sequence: TGCGCCAGCAGCCCATTCCCATCGGGACTAGGGAATGAGCAGTTCTTC. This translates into CASSPFPSGLGNEQFF.

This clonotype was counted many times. DNA of the CDR3: TGCGCCAGCAGCTTGCCGGGGGGCCAGCACAATGAGCAGTTCTTC. Translating it yields CASSLPGGQHNEQFF. J is TRBJ2-1 and V is TRBV5-1; D is possibly TRBD2 (7 bases). CDR1 and CDR2 (germline): SGHRS, YFSETQ. The CDR3 is made up of 15 amino acids. V lost 1 base and J 5 bases, leaving 13 bases between the germline ends.

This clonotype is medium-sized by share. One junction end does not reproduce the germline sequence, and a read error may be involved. The DNA of the CDR3 is TGTGCCAGCAGCTTAGAGTACCCGTCGGGACAACGTTTCGGTGAGCAATACTTC. Translated: CASSLEYPSGQRFGEQYF. The genes are TRBV7-6 and TRBJ2-7; D might be TRBD1 (6 bases). Looked up from germline, CDR1 is SGHVS and CDR2 is FNYEAQ. The CDR3 spans 18 residues.

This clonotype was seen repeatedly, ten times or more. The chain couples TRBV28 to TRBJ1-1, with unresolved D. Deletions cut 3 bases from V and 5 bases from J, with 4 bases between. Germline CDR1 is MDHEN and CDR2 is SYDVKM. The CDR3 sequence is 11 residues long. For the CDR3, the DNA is TGTGCCAGCAGTTTTAAGACTGAAGCTTTCTTT. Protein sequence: CASSFKTEAFF.